Sequencing of this TCR beta chain was carried out in a study of graft-versus-host responses after intestinal transplantation. Turning to the study itself: Every one of the recipients received anti-thymocyte globulin induction and afterwards took tacrolimus and steroids for approximately 3 years. Broader study findings: Ileal or blood samples showed some GvH clones first, and such clones were also found in recipient marrow. Peak circulating GvH clone levels were associated with early post-transplant HvG declines. The presence of high graft-versus-host to host-versus-graft clonal ratios in allografts characterized patients with graft-donor T cell macrochimerism.

TCRdb keeps only in-frame clones here, not all; method: immunoSEQ multiplex PCR. Among tens of thousands of clones listed, 92% were seen once. Regarding this clone: Its specificity is not known.

From germline, CDR1 is LNHNV and CDR2 YYDKDF (reference sequence). The CDR3 consists of 13 residues. Trimming removed 3 bases at V and 6 bases at J, with 10 bases between. This sample comprised unstimulated CD4+ T cells sorted from spleen or lymph node cells, obtained before intestinal transplant. The chain joins TRBV15 to TRBJ2-3, with D perhaps matching TRBD1 (5 bases). The clonotype originates from a human donor who received an intestinal transplant. CDR3 amino acids: CATSRQKGDTQYF. DNA for the CDR3: TGTGCCACCAGCAGGCAAAAGGGGGATACGCAGTATTTT.